Listed here are 17 T cell receptor beta chains from one sample, sequenced in a study of blood T cell repertoires in COVID-19. Here immunoSEQ multiplex PCR was the method, and the copy in TCRdb shows in-frame clones only, minus some. The table lists 150,000 to 200,000 clones, more than 75% of them singletons. Material for sequencing was PBMCs or T cells enriched from blood (not recorded which). All receptors derive from a woman in her forties or fifties with acute COVID-19.

The V and J genes are TRBV28 and TRBJ1-1; TRBD1 is a possible D gene (5 bases). CDR3 size: 13 residues. Germline loops: CDR1 MDHEN, CDR2 SYDVKM. V was pared by 6 bases and J by 6 bases, with 14 bases between. CDR3 nucleotides: TGTGCCAGCAGCCCAGGGAATTTACCTGAAGCTTTCTTT. It translates to CASSPGNLPEAFF. Based on the CDR3 plus reference TRBV28 and TRBJ1-1, the full variable domain is DVKVTQSSRYLVKRTGEKVFLECVQDMDHENMFWYRQDPGLGLRLIYFSYDVKMKEKGDIPEGYSVSREKKERFSLILESASTNQTSMYLCASSPGNLPEAFFGQGTRLTVV.

The chain carries TRBV18 and TRBJ2-7; TRBD2 matches at 8 bases. The CDR3 runs to 15 residues. Germline trimming cut 4 bases from V and 6 bases from J; bases unmatched to any gene: 11. CDR1 is KGHSH, CDR2 LQKENI, per germline. CDR3 sequence: CASSRGGLVLSEQYV. The CDR3 bases are TGTGCCAGCTCACGGGGGGGACTAGTATTATCCGAGCAGTACGTC.

This chain links TRBV11-1 with TRBJ2-3, with a possible D match to TRBD1 (7 bases). The germline V gene has CDR1 SGHAT and CDR2 FQDESV (reference sequence). This CDR3 has 15 amino acids. V was pared by 1 base and J by 3 bases, with 11 bases between. CDR3 protein: CASSLEGAGTDTQYF. DNA of the CDR3: TGTGCCAGCAGCTTAGAGGGGGCGGGAACAGATACGCAGTATTTT.

The J gene is TRBJ2-5, the V gene TRBV27; D gene ambiguous. Germline V CDR1 and CDR2: MNHEY, SMNVEV (reference sequence). V was shortened by 5 bases and J by 5 bases, with 12 bases between the two germline ends. CDR3 length: 13 residues. CDR3 amino acids: CASSTNPVETQYF. In nucleotides, the CDR3 is TGTGCCAGCAGTACCAATCCGGTTGAGACCCAGTACTTC.

J is TRBJ2-7 and V is TRBV5-5; 8 bases align to TRBD1. CDR1 is SGHKS, CDR2 YYEKEE, per germline (reference sequence). CDR3 length: 14 residues. The junction had 8 bases not matched to a gene; V was cut back by 4 bases and J by 5 bases. CDR3 loop: CASSLGQGENEQYV. The CDR3 DNA reads TGTGCCAGCAGCCTCGGACAGGGTGAGAACGAGCAGTACGTC.

The chain carries TRBV18 and TRBJ1-4; 8 nucleotides line up with TRBD1. The CDR3 has 15 amino acids. Germline-derived CDR1 and CDR2 are KGHSH and LQKENI. Germline trimming cut 2 bases from V and 8 bases from J; bases unmatched to any gene: 7. The CDR3 region is CASSPYQGAGEKLFF. The CDR3 DNA follows: TGTGCCAGCTCACCATATCAGGGGGCCGGGGAAAAACTGTTTTTT.

This sequence joins TRBV7-3 and TRBJ2-5; 13 bases line up with TRBD2. CDR3 length equals 17 residues. The V segment lost 4 bases and the J segment 1 base; nucleotides outside the gene matches: 6. Per the germline V gene, CDR1 is SGHTA and CDR2 is FQGTGA. DNA of the CDR3: TGTGCCAGCAGCTCCGGACTAGCGGGGGCCATCCAAGAGACCCAGTACTTC. Translated, it gives CASSSGLAGAIQETQYF.

V and J are TRBV5-1 and TRBJ2-1; 10 bases are shared with TRBD2. V shed 3 bases, J shed 9 bases, and the junction held 9 bases outside the gene matches. The germline V gene encodes CDR1 SGHRS and CDR2 YFSETQ. There are 15 residues in the CDR3. In nucleotides, the CDR3 is TGCGCCAGCAGCTCTTCCTCAGCGGGGGGGCCTGAGCAGTTCTTC. This sequence encodes CASSSSSAGGPEQFF.

The genes are TRBV7-9 and TRBJ2-7; D perhaps matches TRBD2 (6 bases). CDR3 length: 12 amino acids. In germline, CDR1 is SEHNR, CDR2 FQNEAQ (reference sequence). The V end lost 0 bases, the J end lost 6 bases, and 6 bases lay between the germline ends. The CDR3 protein is CASSLAGGEQYV. CDR3 bases: TGTGCCAGCAGCTTAGCCGGGGGCGAGCAGTACGTC.

The chain carries TRBV18 and TRBJ2-3; a possible D gene is TRBD2 (6 bases). Germline V gene sequence: CDR1 KGHSH, CDR2 LQKENI. V was trimmed by 2 bases and J by 3 bases, leaving 12 bases between them. The CDR3 is 15 amino acids. CDR3 in DNA: TGTGCCAGCTCACCAGACCCGGGGGTGACAGATACGCAGTATTTT. Residues: CASSPDPGVTDTQYF.

This clone was picked up one time. The chain couples TRBV19 to TRBJ1-3, with 10 bases identical to TRBD1. J gave up 2 bases and V 3 bases, and 4 bases lay outside the gene matches. The CDR3 runs to 16 residues. Germline V gives CDR1 LNHDA, CDR2 SQIVND (reference sequence). The CDR3 DNA is TGTGCCAGTAGTATCGGGACAGGGGCAACTGGAAACACCATATATTTT. Translation gives CASSIGTGATGNTIYF.

The chain uses TRBV9 and TRBJ2-1; 8 bases map to TRBD2. The CDR3 runs to 18 residues. Germline V gives CDR1 SGDLS, CDR2 YYNGEE. Trimming cost V 3 bases and J 0 bases; bases outside gene matches: 11. The CDR3 protein is CASSETGGNPSSYNEQFF. The CDR3, as DNA: TGTGCCAGCAGCGAGACGGGGGGGAACCCATCCTCCTACAATGAGCAGTTCTTC.

CDR3 coding DNA: TGTGCCACCAGCCGGGACAGGGGGGCCAACTATGGCTACACCTTC. This translates into CATSRDRGANYGYTF. The gene calls are TRBV2 and TRBJ1-2; TRBD1 matches at 11 bases. CDR3 length equals 15 residues. Germline values: CDR1 SNHLY, CDR2 FYNNEI. J gave up 2 bases and V 10 bases, and 9 bases lay outside the gene matches.

The chain employs TRBV5-4 and TRBJ1-2; possibly TRBD1 for D (5 bases). This CDR3 has 14 amino acids. Germline V CDR1 and CDR2: SGHNT, YYREEE (reference sequence). The V and J ends lost 2 bases and 3 bases respectively, with 11 bases between them. The CDR3 protein is CASSLRQTYYGYTF. The DNA of the CDR3 is TGTGCCAGCAGCTTAAGACAGACTTACTATGGCTACACCTTC.

The V and J genes are TRBV4-2 and TRBJ2-1; TRBD2 might be the D (5 bases). CDR3 size: 15 residues. Trimming took off 1 base at V and 3 bases at J, with 10 bases between the two ends. Germline V gene lookup returns CDR1 LGHNA and CDR2 YNFKEQ. The CDR3 loop reads CASSQAREGYNEQFF. CDR3 DNA: TGTGCCAGCAGCCAAGCCCGGGAAGGCTACAATGAGCAGTTCTTC.

This clone showed up just once. V usage is TRBV6-5 and J usage is TRBJ1-5; the match to TRBD1 covers 7 bases. The CDR3 spans 14 residues. V lost 2 bases to trimming and J lost 7 bases; unmatched junction nucleotides: 5. In germline, CDR1 is MNHEY, CDR2 SVGAGI. The CDR3 region is CASSYDRVKQPQHF. The CDR3 DNA follows: TGTGCCAGCAGTTACGACAGGGTAAAGCAGCCCCAGCATTTT.

The chain links TRBV10-2 to TRBJ1-1; D is undetermined. The CDR3 has 14 amino acids. The V gene's germline CDR1 is WSHSY and CDR2 SAAADI. Trimming took 2 bases from V and 0 from J, leaving 7 bases between them. The CDR3 here is CASSEVRVNTEAFF. The DNA for the CDR3 is TGCGCCAGCAGTGAGGTTAGAGTGAACACTGAAGCTTTCTTT.